These 27 T cell receptor beta chains originate from one sample sequenced in a study of beta chain features in type 1 diabetes. The isolated RNA, all of it, was reverse transcribed, so expressed TCRB transcripts were what got sequenced. Produced via immunoSEQ multiplex PCR; TCRdb's table is partial and in-frame only. The profile covers under 900,000 clones, with roughly 16% appearing a single time and roughly 0.025% taken by the ten largest. The sample was naive CD4+ T cells from blood. These receptors all stem from a woman aged 18-29 years in good health.

The J gene is TRBJ2-7, the V gene TRBV27; D may be TRBD1 (6 bases). The V gene lost 3 bases and the J gene lost 2 bases, with 8 bases spanning the gap. This CDR3 has 13 residues. In germline, CDR1 is MNHEY, CDR2 SMNVEV (reference sequence). The CDR3 here is CASSFRQAYEQYF. In DNA form, the CDR3 reads TGTGCCAGCAGTTTTAGACAGGCCTACGAGCAGTACTTC.

This clone appeared a few times. The rearrangement joins TRBV14 to TRBJ2-1; no definite D call. Trimming removed 0 bases at V and 9 bases at J, with 12 bases between. CDR3 length equals 14 residues. Per the germline V gene, CDR1 is SGHDN and CDR2 is FVKESK. CDR3 nucleotides: TGTGCCAGCAGCCAAGAAAGGTCCGTCTCTGAGCAGTTCTTC. Translation: CASSQERSVSEQFF.

In its sample, this clone was seen a few times. This rearrangement joins TRBV7-2 to TRBJ2-7; 7 positions agree with TRBD2. This CDR3 has 14 residues. The junction had 4 bases not matched to a gene; V was cut back by 5 bases and J by 0 bases. The germline gives CDR1 SGHTA, CDR2 FQGNSA. The chain's CDR3 is CASSLRTSSYEQYF. For the CDR3, the DNA is TGTGCCAGCAGCCTAAGGACTAGCTCCTACGAGCAGTACTTC.

In the case of this clone: The junction departs from the called germline gene at one end, perhaps through a read error. The CDR3 nucleotides are TGCAGTGTCAGAACCCAGACAGTTGGAGTCTTC. Translating it yields CSVRTQTVGVF. The chain is built from TRBV20-1 and TRBJ2-1; D possibly corresponds to TRBD1 (5 bases). This CDR3 has 11 residues. Germline CDR1 is DFQATT and CDR2 is SNEGSKA (reference sequence).

This rearrangement joins TRBV20-1 to TRBJ2-1; possible D gene TRBD2, 5 bases. This CDR3 has 11 residues. The germline CDR1 and CDR2 sequences are DFQATT and SNEGSKA (reference sequence). This CDR3 is CSPLVTLGRFF. The CDR3 region has the DNA TGCAGCCCCCTGGTAACGCTGGGGAGGTTCTTC.

A few counts support this clone. This chain uses TRBV7-8 with TRBJ1-5; 7 bases fit TRBD1. In germline, CDR1 is SGHVS, CDR2 FQNEAQ. The V and J ends lost 5 bases and 2 bases, in that order; junction bases with no gene match: 3. This CDR3 is 14 amino acids long. The CDR3 DNA reads as TGTGCCAGCAGCCGACAGGGTGGCAATCAGCCCCAGCATTTT. It yields the protein CASSRQGGNQPQHF.

The V and J genes are TRBV28 and TRBJ1-4, with D possibly being TRBD1 (6 bases). The germline gives CDR1 MDHEN, CDR2 SYDVKM. The CDR3 contains 15 residues. V dropped 6 bases and J dropped 13 bases, with 24 bases sitting between them. The CDR3 region has the DNA TGTGCCAGCAGCATGGCCTTCAGGGGTCGGTTAGGACTGTTTTTT. It yields the protein CASSMAFRGRLGLFF.

The J gene is TRBJ2-7, the V gene TRBV27; D perhaps matches TRBD2 (6 bases). V lost 6 bases, J lost 5 bases, and 14 bases lay in between. Germline V gives CDR1 MNHEY, CDR2 SMNVEV (reference sequence). The CDR3 runs 13 residues. The DNA for the CDR3 is TGTGCCAGCAGGCAACGCGGGGCGCACGAGCAGTACTTC. It translates to CASRQRGAHEQYF.

V gene TRBV11-2 combines with J gene TRBJ2-7, with D perhaps being TRBD1 or TRBD2 (6 bases each). With 5 bases removed from V and 2 bases from J, the gap between germline ends came to 25 bases. The CDR3 contains 18 residues. Germline CDR1 SGHAT, CDR2 FQNNGV. CDR3 sequence (DNA): TGTGCCAGCAGCCCCGGGCCGGGGGACATTTTCGGGACCTACGAGCAGTACTTC. Encoded protein: CASSPGPGDIFGTYEQYF.

This clone was counted only a few times. The V and J genes are TRBV7-2 and TRBJ1-2; TRBD1 matches 9 bases. This CDR3 spans 15 amino acids. V shed 4 bases and J 8 bases; nucleotides not matched to a gene: 11. Germline-derived CDR1 and CDR2 are SGHTA and FQGNSA. CDR3 nucleotide sequence: TGTGCCAGCAGCTCCCGATCCGGGACAGGGCAAGGCTACACCTTC. Residues: CASSSRSGTGQGYTF.

The rearrangement uses TRBV7-6 and TRBJ2-1; 12 nucleotides match TRBD2. The V gene end was trimmed by 5 bases and the J gene end by 7 bases; junction bases not matched to a gene: 9. This CDR3 is built from 16 residues. The germline CDR1 and CDR2 sequences are SGHVS and FNYEAQ. CDR3 nucleotides: TGTGCCAGCAGCCCGAACCTAGCGGGAGGGCGTAATGAGCAGTTCTTC. Protein product: CASSPNLAGGRNEQFF.

This chain joins TRBV5-6 and TRBJ1-2; 8 positions match TRBD1. CDR3 length: 15 amino acids. Germline V gene sequence: CDR1 SGHDT, CDR2 YYEEEE. V lost 4 bases to trimming and J lost 4 bases; unmatched junction nucleotides: 9. The CDR3 loop reads CASSALSTGGYGYTF. The CDR3 DNA is TGTGCCAGCAGCGCCCTTAGCACAGGGGGCTATGGCTACACCTTC.

The gene calls are TRBV9 and TRBJ1-5; D might be TRBD1 (5 bases). CDR1 and CDR2 from the germline V gene are SGDLS and YYNGEE. This CDR3 spans 15 amino acids. Trimming stripped 4 bases from V and 6 bases from J, with 17 bases between. The CDR3 nucleotides are TGTGCCAGCAGCCCTGACGGGGGGGTCGTTCAGCCCCAGCATTTT. Translation: CASSPDGGVVQPQHF. The entire variable domain, with the rest obtained from reference TRBV9 and TRBJ1-5, is as follows: DSGVTQTPKHLITATGQRVTLRCSPRSGDLSVYWYQQSLDQGLQFLIQYYNGEERAKGNILERFSAQQFPDLHSELNLSSLELGDSALYFCASSPDGGVVQPQHFGDGTRLSIL.

Notes on this clone: Other DNA sequences of this sample code for an identical CDR3. The chain has TRBV2 and TRBJ2-1; TRBD2 is a possible D gene (5 bases). This CDR3 contains 11 residues. The germline CDR1 and CDR2 sequences are SNHLY and FYNNEI. The V gene lost 8 bases and the J gene lost 3 bases, with 5 bases spanning the gap. The CDR3 DNA reads as TGTGCCAGCCGGGACTACAATGAGCAGTTCTTC. Protein sequence: CASRDYNEQFF.

CDR3 sequence reads: CASSPFPAGGDEQYF. As DNA, the CDR3 is TGTGCCAGCTCACCATTTCCAGCGGGTGGCGACGAGCAGTACTTC. This chain joins TRBV18 and TRBJ2-7, with a possible D match to TRBD2 (6 bases). The CDR3 covers 15 residues. The V and J ends lost 2 bases and 5 bases respectively, with 16 bases between them. Germline CDR1 reads KGHSH; CDR2 reads LQKENI.

The chain uses TRBV27 and TRBJ2-5; no clear D gene. This CDR3 is 13 amino acids long. CDR1 MNHEY and CDR2 SMNVEV come from the germline V gene (reference sequence). With 4 bases removed from V and 2 bases from J, the gap between germline ends came to 8 bases. The CDR3 sequence is CASSSGVQETQYF. CDR3 coding DNA: TGTGCCAGCAGTTCGGGCGTACAAGAGACCCAGTACTTC.

This chain links TRBV7-9 with TRBJ1-1, with D possibly matching TRBD1 (5 bases). This CDR3 is 13 amino acids long. V was clipped by 1 base and J by 11 bases, with 14 bases between them. CDR1 SEHNR and CDR2 FQNEAQ come from the germline V gene (reference sequence). CDR3 coding DNA: TGTGCCAGCAGCTTAGGGGGGGTCGAGAAGGCTTTCTTT. Encoded protein: CASSLGGVEKAFF.

The chain links TRBV4-3 to TRBJ2-7, with TRBD2 matching 8 bases. CDR3 length: 15 residues. V shed 3 bases, J shed 6 bases, and the junction held 10 bases outside the gene matches. The V gene's germline CDR1 is LGHNA and CDR2 YSLEER. The CDR3 sequence is CASSQAWTSPREQYF. In DNA, the CDR3 is TGCGCCAGCAGCCAGGCGTGGACTAGCCCTCGCGAGCAGTACTTC.

The chain is built from TRBV15 and TRBJ1-5, with TRBD1 as a possible D gene (6 bases). V was trimmed by 0 bases and J by 9 bases, leaving 12 bases between them. Germline CDR1 is LNHNV and CDR2 is YYDKDF (reference sequence). The CDR3 is 14 residues long. DNA of the CDR3: TGTGCCACCAGCAGAGACTCACAGGGTTCGCCCCAGCATTTT. Protein: CATSRDSQGSPQHF.

The V call is TRBV6-5, the J call TRBJ2-1; a possible D gene is TRBD1 (6 bases). CDR1 and CDR2 (germline): MNHEY, SVGAGI. V was clipped by 2 bases and J by 6 bases, with 17 bases between them. CDR3 length: 16 residues. The CDR3 protein is CASSYRPGHRSNEQFF. The CDR3 DNA reads TGTGCCAGCAGTTACAGACCGGGACACCGATCCAATGAGCAGTTCTTC.

The chain recombines TRBV28 with TRBJ2-7; TRBD1 matches at 8 bases. The CDR3 sequence is 16 residues long. Germline V lookup: CDR1 MDHEN, CDR2 SYDVKM. V lost 6 bases and J lost 3; bases outside the gene matches: 13. CDR3 nucleotide sequence: TGTGCCAGCAGATCCGCCGGGACAGGAAATTACTACGAGCAGTACTTC. Its translation is CASRSAGTGNYYEQYF. Drawing the rest from reference TRBV28 and TRBJ2-7, the complete variable domain is DVKVTQSSRYLVKRTGEKVFLECVQDMDHENMFWYRQDPGLGLRLIYFSYDVKMKEKGDIPEGYSVSREKKERFSLILESASTNQTSMYLCASRSAGTGNYYEQYFGPGTRLTVT.

The V gene is TRBV5-6, the J gene TRBJ2-2; 8 nucleotides agree with TRBD2. This CDR3 spans 16 amino acids. Germline V gene sequence: CDR1 SGHDT, CDR2 YYEEEE. V was pared by 5 bases and J by 6 bases, with 12 bases of the junction left unmatched. CDR3 DNA sequence: TGTGCCAGCAGACCAAGCGGGGGCTCTTGGGCCGGGGAGCTGTTTTTT. This gives the protein CASRPSGGSWAGELFF.

This chain joins TRBV10-3 and TRBJ1-2, with unresolved D. Trimming removed 4 bases from V and 8 bases from J, with 14 bases in between. This CDR3 is built from 13 residues. CDR1 and CDR2 from the germline V gene are ENHRY and SYGVKD. The CDR3 region is CAISGTEGWGYTF. The CDR3 bases are TGTGCCATCAGTGGGACTGAGGGCTGGGGCTACACCTTC.

This clone came up a few times. The chain carries TRBV11-2 and TRBJ2-7, with a weak D call TRBD2 (6 bases). Trimming stripped 3 bases from V and 3 bases from J, with 12 bases between. The germline V gene encodes CDR1 SGHAT and CDR2 FQNNGV. This CDR3 contains 14 residues. The CDR3 DNA follows: TGTGCCAGCAGCTTTAGCGGCCCCCTCTACGAGCAGTACTTC. Translating it yields CASSFSGPLYEQYF.

The chain uses TRBV28 and TRBJ2-2, with a weak D call TRBD1 (7 bases). The V and J ends lost 6 bases and 5 bases respectively, with 13 bases between them. Germline V gives CDR1 MDHEN, CDR2 SYDVKM. CDR3 length equals 14 residues. The CDR3 DNA reads TGTGCCAGCAGGGCGGGACAGTGGACCGGGGAGCTGTTTTTT. Encoded protein: CASRAGQWTGELFF.

The chain recombines TRBV14 with TRBJ2-1; 7 bases agree with TRBD2. The V and J ends lost 2 bases and 6 bases, in that order; junction bases with no gene match: 4. CDR1 SGHDN and CDR2 FVKESK come from the germline V gene. The CDR3 sequence is 14 residues long. CDR3 protein: CASSQQSSGNEQFF. The CDR3 nucleotides are TGTGCCAGCAGCCAACAATCTAGCGGCAATGAGCAGTTCTTC.

The chain employs TRBV7-2 and TRBJ2-3; perhaps D is TRBD1 or TRBD2 (5 bases each). CDR3 length: 15 amino acids. V gave up 5 bases and J gave up 2 bases, with 14 bases separating them. The germline V gene has CDR1 SGHTA and CDR2 FQGNSA. The CDR3 coding sequence is TGTGCCAGCAGCACTGGGACCGACTTCACAGATACGCAGTATTTT. Its translation is CASSTGTDFTDTQYF.